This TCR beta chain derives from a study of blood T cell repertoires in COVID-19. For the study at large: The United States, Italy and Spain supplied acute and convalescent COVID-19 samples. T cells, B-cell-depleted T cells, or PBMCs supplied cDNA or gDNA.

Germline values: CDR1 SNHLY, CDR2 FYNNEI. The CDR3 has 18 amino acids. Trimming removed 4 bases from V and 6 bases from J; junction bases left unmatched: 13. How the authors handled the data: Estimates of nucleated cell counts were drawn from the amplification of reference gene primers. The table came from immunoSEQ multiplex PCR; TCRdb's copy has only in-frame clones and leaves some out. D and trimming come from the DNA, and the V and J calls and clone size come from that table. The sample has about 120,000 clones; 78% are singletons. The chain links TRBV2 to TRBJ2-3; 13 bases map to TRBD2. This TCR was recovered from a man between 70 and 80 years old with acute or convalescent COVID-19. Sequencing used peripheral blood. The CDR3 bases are TGTGCCAGCAGTGTTAGACTGGAGGGACTAGCGGGGCGGGATACGCAGTATTTT. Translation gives CASSVRLEGLAGRDTQYF.